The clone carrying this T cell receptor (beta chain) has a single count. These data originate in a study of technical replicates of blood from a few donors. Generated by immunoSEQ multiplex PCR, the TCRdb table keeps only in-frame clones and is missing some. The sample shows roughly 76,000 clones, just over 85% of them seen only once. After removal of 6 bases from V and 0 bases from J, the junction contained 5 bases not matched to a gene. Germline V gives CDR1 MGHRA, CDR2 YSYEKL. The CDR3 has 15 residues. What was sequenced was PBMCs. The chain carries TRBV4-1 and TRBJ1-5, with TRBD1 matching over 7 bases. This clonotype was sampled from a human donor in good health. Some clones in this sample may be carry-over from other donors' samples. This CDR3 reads CASSRTGDSNQPQHF. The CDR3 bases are TGCGCCAGCAGTCGGACAGGTGATAGCAATCAGCCCCAGCATTTT.